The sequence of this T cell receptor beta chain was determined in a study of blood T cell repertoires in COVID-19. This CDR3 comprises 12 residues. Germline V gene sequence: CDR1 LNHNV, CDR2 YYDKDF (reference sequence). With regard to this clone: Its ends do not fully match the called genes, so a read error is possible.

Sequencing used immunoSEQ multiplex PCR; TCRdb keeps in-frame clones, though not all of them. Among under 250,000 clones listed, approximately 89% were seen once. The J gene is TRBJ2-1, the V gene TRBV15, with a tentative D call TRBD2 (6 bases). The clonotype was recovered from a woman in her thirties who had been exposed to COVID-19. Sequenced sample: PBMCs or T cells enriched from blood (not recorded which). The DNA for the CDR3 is TGTGCCACCAGCAGAGATCATCCGGGAGCGATCTTC. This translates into CATSRDHPGAIF.